This entry is about one T cell receptor (beta chain). The data stem from a study of blood T cell repertoires in COVID-19. Study at large: Collection of acute and convalescent COVID-19 samples took place in the United States, Italy and Spain.

TCRdb keeps only in-frame clones here, not all; method: immunoSEQ multiplex PCR. This table has about 20,000 clones, around 83% appearing once. In germline, CDR1 is MDHEN, CDR2 SYDVKM. The CDR3 is 16 amino acids. Trimming at V came to 5 bases and at J to 0 bases, leaving 5 bases not matched to a gene. The chain uses TRBV28 and TRBJ2-2; 8 bases agree with TRBD1. This sequence originates from a human donor in a cohort sampled during active COVID-19. Sequencing was done on a sample of peripheral blood. The CDR3 here is CASSDRDRTNTGELFF. Here the CDR3 DNA reads TGTGCCAGCAGTGACCGGGACAGGACGAACACCGGGGAGCTGTTTTTT.